This TCR beta chain was captured in a study of Ad26.COV2.S vaccination and SARS-CoV-2 variants. Study background: In the COV1001 trial, the donor was in the Ad26.COV2.S arm. Intramuscularly, Ad26.COV2.S was given either once or twice, 56 days apart. Study results and limitations: Breadth, reportedly substantial, characterized the spike-specific CD8+ and CD4+ T cell responses after vaccination. For non-spike TCRs, breadth in vaccine recipients resembled that in placebo recipients.

Treatment defined: over 15 received Ad26.COV2.S at low or high dose, single or two shots; about five received placebo; per-sample allocation not given. Vaccine and placebo recipients were sampled on day 63 after the first injection. The CDR3 totals 14 residues. Germline CDR1 MDHEN, CDR2 SYDVKM. V lost 6 bases and J lost 0, with 11 bases in between. Sequencing was performed with immunoSEQ multiplex PCR; in TCRdb, only in-frame clones are kept and a portion is missing. The data hold 440,000 or so clones, with 80% to 95% observed a single time. In regard to this clone: Its specificity is unknown.

The sequencing used peripheral blood, collected in a trial of Ad26.COV2.S vaccine versus placebo. The TCR originated in a person between 18 and 60 years old who received the Ad26.COV2.S COVID-19 vaccine or a placebo. The chain combines TRBV28 with TRBJ2-5; D is undetermined. The CDR3 DNA reads as TGTGCCAGCAGCTGGCAGATGTACCAAGAGACCCAGTACTTC. Translated: CASSWQMYQETQYF.